The 8 T cell receptor beta chains presented below share a single source sample, sequenced in a study of T cell changes during pregnancy in multiple sclerosis. Repertoires were generated with immunoSEQ multiplex PCR, while TCRdb's copy carries only in-frame clones and drops some. The sample lists tens of thousands of clones, around 93% occurring once. Sample: CD8+ T cells from peripheral blood mononuclear cells, taken in the first trimester of pregnancy. The receptor set was obtained from a female donor with multiple sclerosis, enrolled in a pregnancy study.

The CDR3 bases are TGTGCCAGCAGCGTAGTCCCTTCCAGCTCCTACGAGCAGTACTTC. It translates to CASSVVPSSSYEQYF. This rearrangement joins TRBV9 to TRBJ2-7; D unclear. Germline V gives CDR1 SGDLS, CDR2 YYNGEE. Trimming took 0 bases from V and 0 from J, leaving 10 bases between them. The CDR3 is 15 amino acids.

J is TRBJ1-2 and V is TRBV27; D ambiguous. The V end lost 5 bases, the J end lost 0 bases, and 19 bases lay between the germline ends. Per germline, CDR1 MNHEY and CDR2 SMNVEV (reference sequence). This CDR3 is 17 amino acids long. The CDR3 DNA reads TGTGCCAGCAGTATGGTTGGTACACATAATCCTAACTATGGCTACACCTTC. Protein sequence: CASSMVGTHNPNYGYTF.

This chain connects TRBV29-1 to TRBJ2-2; 8 bases match TRBD2. CDR3 length: 14 residues. Germline V gene lookup returns CDR1 SQVTM and CDR2 ANQGSEA. The V and J ends lost 4 bases and 7 bases, in that order; junction bases with no gene match: 8. CDR3 in amino acids: CSVAGLEDYGELFF. Written as DNA, the CDR3 is TGCAGCGTTGCGGGACTAGAGGACTACGGGGAGCTGTTTTTT.

This clone showed up just once. The rearrangement joins TRBV6-5 to TRBJ1-6; TRBD1 agrees at 10 bases. V was pared by 4 bases and J by 10 bases, with 7 bases of the junction left unmatched. Germline V gene sequence: CDR1 MNHEY, CDR2 SVGAGI. The CDR3 is 15 residues long. This CDR3 is CASSLDRGAGSPLHF. For the CDR3, the DNA is TGTGCCAGCAGTTTGGACAGGGGGGCAGGATCACCCCTCCACTTT.

The chain links TRBV7-3 to TRBJ2-1; TRBD2 agrees at 10 bases. CDR1 and CDR2 from the germline V gene are SGHTA and FQGTGA. Germline trimming cut 6 bases from V and 8 bases from J; bases unmatched to any gene: 13. The CDR3 totals 16 residues. As DNA, the CDR3 is TGTGCCAGCAGTCTGAATCCGGGACTAGCGAGTGATGAGCAGTTCTTC. It specifies CASSLNPGLASDEQFF.

V and J are TRBV5-1 and TRBJ2-1; 7 nucleotides match TRBD2. The CDR3 runs 17 residues. Trimming cost V 4 bases and J 4 bases; bases outside gene matches: 14. Germline V gene lookup returns CDR1 SGHRS and CDR2 YFSETQ. CDR3 DNA sequence: TGCGCCAGCAGCCTATCGGTTGGGGGGGAGAGATACAATGAGCAGTTCTTC. Protein: CASSLSVGGERYNEQFF. Filled out from reference TRBV5-1 and TRBJ2-1, the complete variable domain reads KAGVTQTPRYLIKTRGQQVTLSCSPISGHRSVSWYQQTPGQGLQFLFEYFSETQRNKGNFPGRFSGRQFSNSRSEMNVSTLELGDSALYLCASSLSVGGERYNEQFFGPGTRLTVL.

This sequence joins TRBV7-8 and TRBJ2-7; no firm D call. The V end lost 0 bases, the J end lost 10 bases, and 10 bases lay between the germline ends. The CDR3 runs to 12 residues. The germline gives CDR1 SGHVS, CDR2 FQNEAQ. CDR3 residues: CASSLAAADQYF. The CDR3 bases are TGTGCCAGCAGCTTAGCGGCGGCAGATCAGTACTTC.

This rearrangement joins TRBV7-3 to TRBJ2-7; D unclear. This CDR3 has 14 amino acids. Trimming left V 5 bases short and J 2 bases short, with 13 bases between. Germline V gives CDR1 SGHTA, CDR2 FQGTGA. The CDR3 DNA sequence: TGTGCCAGCAGCCCCTTGGGCAGCCCCTACGAGCAGTACTTC. It is translated as CASSPLGSPYEQYF.